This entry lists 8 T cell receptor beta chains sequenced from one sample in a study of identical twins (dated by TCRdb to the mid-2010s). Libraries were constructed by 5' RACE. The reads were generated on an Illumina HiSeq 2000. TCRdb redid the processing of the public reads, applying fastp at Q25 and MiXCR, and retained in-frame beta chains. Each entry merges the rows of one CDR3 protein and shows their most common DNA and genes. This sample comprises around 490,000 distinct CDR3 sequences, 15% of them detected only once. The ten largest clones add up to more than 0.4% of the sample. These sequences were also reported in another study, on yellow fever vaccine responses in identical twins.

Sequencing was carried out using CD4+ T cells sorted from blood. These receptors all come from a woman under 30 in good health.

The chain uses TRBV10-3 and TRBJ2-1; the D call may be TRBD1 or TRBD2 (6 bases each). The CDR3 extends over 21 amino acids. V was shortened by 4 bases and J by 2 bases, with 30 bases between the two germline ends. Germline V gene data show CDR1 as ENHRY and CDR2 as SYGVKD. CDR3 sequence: CAISGQTGAGPAASAYNEQFF. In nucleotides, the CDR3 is TGTGCCATCAGTGGACAAACGGGGGCGGGGCCAGCGGCTAGCGCCTACAATGAGCAGTTCTTC.

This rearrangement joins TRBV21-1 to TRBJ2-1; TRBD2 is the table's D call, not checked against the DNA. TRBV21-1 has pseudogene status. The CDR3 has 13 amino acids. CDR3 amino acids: CASRLVSYNEQFF. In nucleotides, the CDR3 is TGTGCCAGCAGACTAGTCTCCTACAATGAGCAGTTCTTC.

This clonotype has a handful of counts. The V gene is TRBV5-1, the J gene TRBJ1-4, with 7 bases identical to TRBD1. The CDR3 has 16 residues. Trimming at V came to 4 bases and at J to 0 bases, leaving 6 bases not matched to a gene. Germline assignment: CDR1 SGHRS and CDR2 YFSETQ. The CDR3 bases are TGCGCCAGCAGCCGGGCGGGACAGCCAACTAATGAAAAACTGTTTTTT. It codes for CASSRAGQPTNEKLFF.

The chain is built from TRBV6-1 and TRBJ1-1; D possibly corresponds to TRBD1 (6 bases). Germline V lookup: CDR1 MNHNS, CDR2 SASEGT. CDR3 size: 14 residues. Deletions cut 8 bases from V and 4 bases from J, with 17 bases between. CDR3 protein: CASLGRGRATEAFF. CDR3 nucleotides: TGTGCCAGCCTGGGTCGGGGGCGCGCCACTGAAGCTTTCTTT.

In nucleotides, the CDR3 is TGTGCCAGCAGCTTGGCTGGACTAGCGGGAGGTACCGGGGAGCTGTTTTTT. This gives the protein CASSLAGLAGGTGELFF. The chain has TRBV5-8 and TRBJ2-2; 14 bases fit TRBD2. The V gene end was trimmed by 0 bases and the J gene end by 5 bases; junction bases not matched to a gene: 3. This CDR3 spans 17 amino acids. The germline V gene encodes CDR1 SGHTS and CDR2 YDEGEE.

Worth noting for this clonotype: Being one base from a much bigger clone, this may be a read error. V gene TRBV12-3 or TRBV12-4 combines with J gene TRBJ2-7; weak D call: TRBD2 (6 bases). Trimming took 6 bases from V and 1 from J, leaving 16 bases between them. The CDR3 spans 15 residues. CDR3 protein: CASRFFGTGSYEQYF. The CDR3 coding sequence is TGTGCCAGCAGATTTTTCGGGACTGGTTCCTACGAGCAGTACTTC.

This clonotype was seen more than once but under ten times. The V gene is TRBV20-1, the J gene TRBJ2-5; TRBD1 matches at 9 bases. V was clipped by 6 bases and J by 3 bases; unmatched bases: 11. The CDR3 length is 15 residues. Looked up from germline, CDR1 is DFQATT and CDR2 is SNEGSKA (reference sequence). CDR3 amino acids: CSAERDRDIKETQYF. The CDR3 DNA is TGCAGTGCAGAAAGGGACAGGGACATTAAAGAGACCCAGTACTTC.

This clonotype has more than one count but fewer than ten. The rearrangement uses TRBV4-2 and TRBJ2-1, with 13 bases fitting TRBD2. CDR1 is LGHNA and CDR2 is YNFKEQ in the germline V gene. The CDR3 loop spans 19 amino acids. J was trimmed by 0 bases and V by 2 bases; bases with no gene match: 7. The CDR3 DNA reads TGTGCCAGCAGCCAATCGGGGACTAGCGGGGCCATCTCCTACAATGAGCAGTTCTTC. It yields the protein CASSQSGTSGAISYNEQFF.